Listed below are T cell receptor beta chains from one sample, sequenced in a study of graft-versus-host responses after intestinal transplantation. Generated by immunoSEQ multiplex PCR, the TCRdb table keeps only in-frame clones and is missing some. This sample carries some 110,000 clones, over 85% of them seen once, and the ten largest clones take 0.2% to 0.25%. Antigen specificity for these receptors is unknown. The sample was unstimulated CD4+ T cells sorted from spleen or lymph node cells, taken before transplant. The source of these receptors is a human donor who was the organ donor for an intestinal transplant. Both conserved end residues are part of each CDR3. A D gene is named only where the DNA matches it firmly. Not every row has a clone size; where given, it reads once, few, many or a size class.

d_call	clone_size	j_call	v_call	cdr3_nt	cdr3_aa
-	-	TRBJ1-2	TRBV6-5	TGTGCCAGCAGTTCGAGCCGGGGGGGCCCCAGCTATGGCTACACCTTC	CASSSSRGGPSYGYTF
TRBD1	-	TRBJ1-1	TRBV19	TGTGCCAGTAGTCTTAACTTCTTGACAGGGATATCAAACACTGAAGCTTTCTTT	CASSLNFLTGISNTEAFF
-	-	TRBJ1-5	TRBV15	TGTGCCACCAGCAGAGATCGAGGGAATCAGCCCCAGCATTTT	CATSRDRGNQPQHF
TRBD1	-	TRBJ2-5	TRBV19	TGTGCCAGTAGTTCGGGACAGGGTGGAGAGACCCAGTACTTC	CASSSGQGGETQYF
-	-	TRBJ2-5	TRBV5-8	TGTGCCAGCAGCTCGCACGCCACAGGGTACCAAGAGACCCAGTACTTC	CASSSHATGYQETQYF
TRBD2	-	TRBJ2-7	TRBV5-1	TGTGCCAGCAGCTGGGGACTAGCGGGAGGGAACGAGCAGTACTTC	CASSWGLAGGNEQYF
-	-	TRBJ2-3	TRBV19	TGTGCCAGTAGTACCACGCCTTATACGCAGTATTTT	CASSTTPYTQYF
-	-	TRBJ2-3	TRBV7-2	TGTGCCAGCAGCTTAGAGCTAGCGCCTAGCACAGATACGCAGTATTTT	CASSLELAPSTDTQYF
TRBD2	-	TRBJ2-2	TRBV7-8	TGTGCCAGCAGCGAAAGTTCGGGAGGGCTGGGCACCGGGGAGCTGTTTTTT	CASSESSGGLGTGELFF
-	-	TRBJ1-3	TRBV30	TGTGCCTGGAGTGTAGATGGAAACACCATATATTTT	CAWSVDGNTIYF
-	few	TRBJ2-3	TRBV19	TGTGCCAGTCCAGGGATTTTCACAGATACGCAGTATTTT	CASPGIFTDTQYF
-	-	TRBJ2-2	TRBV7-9	TGTGCCACCTCACCGAGGGGGGAGGTGGGGGCCGGGGAGCTGTTTTTT	CATSPRGEVGAGELFF
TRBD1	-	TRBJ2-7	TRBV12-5	TGTGCTAGTGGTCCATCTGGACAGGGGAGCGAGCAGTACTTC	CASGPSGQGSEQYF
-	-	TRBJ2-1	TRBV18	TGTGCCAGCTCACCACTTTCTTCCTACAATGAGCAGTTCTTC	CASSPLSSYNEQFF
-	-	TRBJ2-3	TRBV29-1	TGCAGCGTGGGCGAAAGTTCGAGCTTAGATACGCAGTATTTT	CSVGESSSLDTQYF
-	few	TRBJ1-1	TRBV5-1	TGCGCCAGCAGTGAGGCGCCGAACACTGAAGCTTTCTTT	CASSEAPNTEAFF
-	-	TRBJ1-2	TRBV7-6	TGTGCCAGCAGCGCTGGGGAGGGAAATGGCTACACCTTC	CASSAGEGNGYTF